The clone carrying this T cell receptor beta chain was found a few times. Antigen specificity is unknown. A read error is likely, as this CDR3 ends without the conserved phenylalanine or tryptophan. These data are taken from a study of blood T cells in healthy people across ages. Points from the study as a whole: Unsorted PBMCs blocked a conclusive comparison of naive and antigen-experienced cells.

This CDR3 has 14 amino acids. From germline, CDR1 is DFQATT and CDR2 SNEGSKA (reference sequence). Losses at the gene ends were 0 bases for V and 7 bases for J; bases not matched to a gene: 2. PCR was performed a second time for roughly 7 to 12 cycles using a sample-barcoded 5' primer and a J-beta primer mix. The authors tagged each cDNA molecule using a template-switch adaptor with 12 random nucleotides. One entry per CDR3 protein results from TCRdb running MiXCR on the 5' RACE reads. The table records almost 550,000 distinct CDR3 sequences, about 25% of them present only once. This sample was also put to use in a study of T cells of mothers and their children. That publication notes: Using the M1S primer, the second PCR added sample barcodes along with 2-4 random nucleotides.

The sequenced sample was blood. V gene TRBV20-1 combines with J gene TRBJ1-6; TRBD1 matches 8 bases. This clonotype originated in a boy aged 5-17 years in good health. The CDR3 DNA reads TGCAGTGCTAGAGAAGGGACAGGAAATTCACCCCTCCACCTT. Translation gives CSAREGTGNSPLHL.